Listed here is a single T cell receptor (beta chain). This CDR3 spans 14 amino acids. The ends were cut back, 8 bases at V and 0 bases at J, with 13 bases in the middle. Germline CDR1 MNHEY, CDR2 SVGAGI. This specimen belongs to a study of blood T cell repertoires in COVID-19. Libraries were prepared by immunoSEQ multiplex PCR; TCRdb keeps only in-frame clonotypes and omits some of them. The table lists hundreds of thousands of clones, approximately 89% of them singletons. The receptor comes from a woman in her 30s with COVID-19, enrolled during active disease. The specimen sequenced was peripheral blood. The chain employs TRBV6-5 and TRBJ1-1; D is unclear. CDR3 sequence (DNA): TGTGCCAGCGCCCCGCCAGGAATGAACACTGAAGCTTTCTTT. Translated, it gives CASAPPGMNTEAFF.